These T cell receptor beta chains were read from a single sample in a study of shared clonotypes between healthy human individuals. Assay: immunoSEQ multiplex PCR; the TCRdb copy retains only in-frame clones and omits some. The table includes roughly 2.6 million clones, approximately 92% detected once. The sequencing sample was made of naive CD4+ T cells sorted from blood. The origin of the receptors is a man younger than 35 in good health. CDR3s include the opening cysteine and the closing phenylalanine or tryptophan. D genes are given only for firm matches. Clone size appears in some rows only: once, few, many, or a class for an expanded clone.

V gene: TRBV2; clone size: .; D gene: .; J gene: TRBJ1-3; CDR3 protein: CASSLSSRSSGNTIYF; CDR3 DNA: TGTGCCAGCAGCCTAAGCAGTCGTTCCTCTGGAAACACCATATATTTT
V gene: TRBV19; clone size: .; D gene: TRBD2; J gene: TRBJ2-3; CDR3 protein: CASSTSGSPDTQYF; CDR3 DNA: TGTGCCAGTAGTACTAGCGGGAGTCCCGATACGCAGTATTTT
V gene: TRBV5-6; clone size: .; D gene: .; J gene: TRBJ1-3; CDR3 protein: CASSFASGNTIYF; CDR3 DNA: TGTGCCAGCAGCTTTGCCTCTGGAAACACCATATATTTT
V gene: TRBV7-2; clone size: .; D gene: .; J gene: TRBJ1-1; CDR3 protein: CASSLGRENTEAFF; CDR3 DNA: TGTGCCAGCAGCCTGGGACGGGAGAACACTGAAGCTTTCTTT
V gene: TRBV9; clone size: .; D gene: .; J gene: TRBJ2-3; CDR3 protein: CASSVDGGTDTQYF; CDR3 DNA: TGTGCCAGCAGCGTAGACGGGGGCACAGATACGCAGTATTTT
V gene: TRBV13; clone size: .; D gene: .; J gene: TRBJ2-2; CDR3 protein: CASSFRVGELFF; CDR3 DNA: TGTGCCAGCAGCTTCCGGGTCGGGGAGCTGTTTTTT
V gene: TRBV18; clone size: once; D gene: .; J gene: TRBJ1-2; CDR3 protein: CASSPPSADYGYTF; CDR3 DNA: TGTGCCAGCTCACCACCGTCCGCGGACTATGGCTACACCTTC
V gene: TRBV2; clone size: .; D gene: TRBD1; J gene: TRBJ1-6; CDR3 protein: CARQDRVDLNSPLHF; CDR3 DNA: TGTGCCAGGCAAGACAGGGTTGATTTGAATTCACCCCTCCACTTT
V gene: TRBV30; clone size: few; D gene: .; J gene: TRBJ1-5; CDR3 protein: CAWSVQGNQPQHF; CDR3 DNA: TGTGCCTGGAGTGTACAGGGCAATCAGCCCCAGCATTTT
V gene: TRBV30; clone size: few; D gene: .; J gene: TRBJ1-5; CDR3 protein: CAWSQDGGAGQPQHF; CDR3 DNA: TGTGCCTGGAGTCAGGACGGGGGCGCGGGTCAGCCCCAGCATTTT
V gene: TRBV5-1; clone size: .; D gene: .; J gene: TRBJ2-6; CDR3 protein: CASRTHSGANVLTF; CDR3 DNA: TGCGCCAGCAGGACGCACTCTGGGGCCAACGTCCTGACTTTC
V gene: TRBV30; clone size: .; D gene: .; J gene: TRBJ1-2; CDR3 protein: CAWSVTIFDNGYTF; CDR3 DNA: TGTGCCTGGAGTGTCACGATCTTTGATAATGGCTACACCTTC
V gene: TRBV6-1; clone size: .; D gene: TRBD1; J gene: TRBJ2-7; CDR3 protein: CASSASGQGRDEQYF; CDR3 DNA: TGTGCCAGCAGTGCGTCGGGACAGGGGCGGGACGAGCAGTACTTC
V gene: TRBV6-6; clone size: .; D gene: .; J gene: TRBJ2-7; CDR3 protein: CASSYSGSQGRQYF; CDR3 DNA: TGTGCCAGCAGTTACTCCGGGTCACAGGGTAGGCAGTACTTC
V gene: TRBV30; clone size: .; D gene: .; J gene: TRBJ2-7; CDR3 protein: CAWRNNRVRDEQYF; CDR3 DNA: TGTGCCTGGAGAAATAACAGGGTCCGTGACGAGCAGTACTTC
V gene: TRBV21-1; clone size: .; D gene: .; J gene: TRBJ1-2; CDR3 protein: CASSRKGSSRGVSEGYTF; CDR3 DNA: TGTGCCAGCAGCAGAAAAGGGAGCTCCAGAGGGGTAAGTGAAGGCTACACCTTC
V gene: TRBV6-5; clone size: .; D gene: .; J gene: TRBJ2-3; CDR3 protein: CASSYSGLLTDTQYF; CDR3 DNA: TGTGCCAGCAGTTACTCCGGACTACTCACAGATACGCAGTATTTT
V gene: TRBV28; clone size: .; D gene: TRBD1; J gene: TRBJ1-1; CDR3 protein: CASSTPGQGPNTEAFF; CDR3 DNA: TGTGCCAGCAGTACCCCGGGACAGGGGCCGAACACTGAAGCTTTCTTT
V gene: TRBV6-1; clone size: .; D gene: .; J gene: TRBJ1-4; CDR3 protein: CASSEAAISGPYEKLFF; CDR3 DNA: TGTGCCAGCAGTGAAGCCGCCATTTCAGGGCCATATGAAAAACTGTTTTTT
V gene: TRBV5-4; clone size: .; D gene: TRBD2; J gene: TRBJ2-1; CDR3 protein: CASSLETSGENEQFF; CDR3 DNA: TGTGCCAGCAGCTTGGAGACTAGCGGGGAAAATGAGCAGTTCTTC
V gene: TRBV4-2; clone size: .; D gene: .; J gene: TRBJ2-2; CDR3 protein: CASSQGTGIPGELFF; CDR3 DNA: TGTGCCAGCAGCCAAGGTACAGGGATCCCCGGGGAGCTGTTTTTT
V gene: TRBV6-5; clone size: .; D gene: .; J gene: TRBJ2-3; CDR3 protein: CASSSPHTHTQYF; CDR3 DNA: TGTGCCAGCAGTTCACCCCACACACATACGCAGTATTTT
V gene: TRBV2; clone size: .; D gene: .; J gene: TRBJ1-1; CDR3 protein: CASFSPGLLNTEAFF; CDR3 DNA: TGTGCCAGCTTCAGTCCGGGACTCTTGAACACTGAAGCTTTCTTT
V gene: TRBV30; clone size: .; D gene: .; J gene: TRBJ2-7; CDR3 protein: CATRVRQGEQYF; CDR3 DNA: TGTGCTACCCGTGTCCGCCAGGGTGAGCAGTACTTC
V gene: TRBV7-8; clone size: few; D gene: .; J gene: TRBJ2-1; CDR3 protein: CASSFLSGSYNEQFF; CDR3 DNA: TGTGCCAGCAGCTTCTTAAGCGGATCCTACAATGAGCAGTTCTTC
V gene: TRBV7-9; clone size: .; D gene: .; J gene: TRBJ2-5; CDR3 protein: CASSFSPPRQETQYF; CDR3 DNA: TGTGCCAGCAGCTTCTCCCCCCCAAGGCAAGAGACCCAGTACTTC
V gene: TRBV6-1; clone size: once; D gene: TRBD2; J gene: TRBJ2-1; CDR3 protein: CASTFGTSGYNEQFF; CDR3 DNA: TGTGCCAGCACTTTCGGGACTAGCGGGTATAATGAGCAGTTCTTC
V gene: TRBV12-5; clone size: .; D gene: .; J gene: TRBJ1-5; CDR3 protein: CASGLVRVGNQPQHF; CDR3 DNA: TGTGCTAGTGGTTTGGTCCGGGTGGGCAATCAGCCCCAGCATTTT
V gene: TRBV7-3; clone size: .; D gene: TRBD2; J gene: TRBJ2-3; CDR3 protein: CASSAGTSGAQYF; CDR3 DNA: TGTGCCAGCAGCGCGGGGACTAGCGGGGCGCAGTATTTT
V gene: TRBV7-2; clone size: .; D gene: .; J gene: TRBJ2-3; CDR3 protein: CASSPVRGADTQYF; CDR3 DNA: TGTGCCAGCAGCCCCGTCCGGGGCGCAGATACGCAGTATTTT
V gene: TRBV7-2; clone size: .; D gene: .; J gene: TRBJ2-2; CDR3 protein: CASRKGGHGELFF; CDR3 DNA: TGTGCCAGCCGGAAAGGGGGACACGGGGAGCTGTTTTTT
V gene: TRBV28; clone size: .; D gene: .; J gene: TRBJ2-3; CDR3 protein: CASSWGADTQYF; CDR3 DNA: TGTGCCAGCAGTTGGGGGGCGGATACGCAGTATTTT
V gene: TRBV27; clone size: .; D gene: TRBD1; J gene: TRBJ1-5; CDR3 protein: CASRLGQVGQPQHF; CDR3 DNA: TGTGCCAGCAGGCTTGGACAGGTTGGACAGCCCCAGCATTTT
V gene: TRBV10-3; clone size: .; D gene: TRBD1; J gene: TRBJ2-7; CDR3 protein: CATTPGQGPVYEQYF; CDR3 DNA: TGTGCCACCACACCCGGACAGGGCCCAGTCTACGAGCAGTACTTC
V gene: TRBV5-1; clone size: few; D gene: .; J gene: TRBJ1-2; CDR3 protein: CASSIGLNYGYTF; CDR3 DNA: TGCGCCAGCAGCATAGGACTGAATTATGGCTACACCTTC
V gene: TRBV10-3; clone size: .; D gene: .; J gene: TRBJ1-3; CDR3 protein: CAPLRGDPGNTIYF; CDR3 DNA: TGTGCCCCTCTACGAGGGGATCCTGGAAACACCATATATTTT
V gene: TRBV6-5; clone size: few; D gene: .; J gene: TRBJ2-5; CDR3 protein: CASIGTSETQYF; CDR3 DNA: TGTGCCAGCATCGGGACTTCCGAGACCCAGTACTTC
V gene: TRBV6-1; clone size: .; D gene: .; J gene: TRBJ1-5; CDR3 protein: CASSEALLGTSNQPQHF; CDR3 DNA: TGTGCCAGCAGTGAAGCGCTGTTGGGAACGAGCAATCAGCCCCAGCATTTT
V gene: TRBV30; clone size: .; D gene: .; J gene: TRBJ1-5; CDR3 protein: CAWSDGVSNQPQHF; CDR3 DNA: TGTGCCTGGAGTGACGGGGTGAGCAATCAGCCCCAGCATTTT
V gene: TRBV15; clone size: .; D gene: .; J gene: TRBJ1-4; CDR3 protein: CATSASAAINEKLFF; CDR3 DNA: TGTGCCACCAGCGCTAGTGCTGCTATCAATGAAAAACTGTTTTTT
V gene: TRBV4-1; clone size: .; D gene: TRBD1; J gene: TRBJ2-7; CDR3 protein: CASSQGDRGRYEQYF; CDR3 DNA: TGCGCCAGCAGCCAAGGCGACAGGGGGAGATACGAGCAGTACTTC
V gene: TRBV2; clone size: few; D gene: .; J gene: TRBJ1-5; CDR3 protein: CASMVDQGYQPQHF; CDR3 DNA: TGTGCCAGCATGGTAGACCAGGGTTATCAGCCCCAGCATTTT
V gene: TRBV28; clone size: .; D gene: .; J gene: TRBJ2-6; CDR3 protein: CASSSTGTGANVLTF; CDR3 DNA: TGTGCCAGCAGTTCAACAGGGACTGGGGCCAACGTCCTGACTTTC
V gene: TRBV19; clone size: once; D gene: .; J gene: TRBJ2-2; CDR3 protein: CASHRTSPDGELFF; CDR3 DNA: TGTGCCAGCCATCGGACCTCTCCAGACGGGGAGCTGTTTTTT
V gene: TRBV27; clone size: .; D gene: TRBD1; J gene: TRBJ2-2; CDR3 protein: CASRTNRGTGELFF; CDR3 DNA: TGTGCCAGCAGAACTAACAGGGGTACCGGGGAGCTGTTTTTT
V gene: TRBV14; clone size: .; D gene: TRBD1; J gene: TRBJ1-1; CDR3 protein: CASSLPGQGATEAFF; CDR3 DNA: TGTGCCAGCAGCCTACCGGGACAGGGAGCCACTGAAGCTTTCTTT
V gene: TRBV5-6; clone size: .; D gene: TRBD1; J gene: TRBJ2-2; CDR3 protein: CASSSGTGYTGELFF; CDR3 DNA: TGTGCCAGCAGCTCCGGGACAGGATACACCGGGGAGCTGTTTTTT
V gene: TRBV21-1; clone size: .; D gene: .; J gene: TRBJ2-5; CDR3 protein: CASWAGETQYF; CDR3 DNA: TGTGCCAGCTGGGCGGGAGAGACCCAGTACTTC
V gene: TRBV19; clone size: .; D gene: TRBD2; J gene: TRBJ2-5; CDR3 protein: CASKKLAAGETQYF; CDR3 DNA: TGTGCCAGTAAAAAACTAGCGGCGGGGGAGACCCAGTACTTC
V gene: TRBV19; clone size: .; D gene: .; J gene: TRBJ1-1; CDR3 protein: CASVHRERGTEAFF; CDR3 DNA: TGTGCCAGTGTTCACAGGGAGAGAGGGACTGAAGCTTTCTTT
V gene: TRBV23-1; clone size: .; D gene: TRBD1; J gene: TRBJ2-7; CDR3 protein: CASSQVDRASYEQYF; CDR3 DNA: TGCGCCAGCAGTCAAGTCGACAGGGCCTCCTACGAGCAGTACTTC
V gene: TRBV6-1; clone size: .; D gene: .; J gene: TRBJ2-3; CDR3 protein: CASSEKLQGGRYTQYF; CDR3 DNA: TGTGCCAGCAGTGAAAAGTTGCAGGGTGGACGATATACGCAGTATTTT
V gene: TRBV19; clone size: .; D gene: .; J gene: TRBJ1-6; CDR3 protein: CASSWAMGSPLHF; CDR3 DNA: TGTGCCAGTAGTTGGGCCATGGGTTCACCCCTCCACTTT
V gene: TRBV9; clone size: .; D gene: .; J gene: TRBJ2-5; CDR3 protein: CASSASGLPQETQYF; CDR3 DNA: TGTGCCAGCAGCGCCTCGGGACTCCCCCAAGAGACCCAGTACTTC
V gene: TRBV2; clone size: .; D gene: .; J gene: TRBJ2-7; CDR3 protein: CASSRDFRAYEQYF; CDR3 DNA: TGTGCCAGCAGTCGGGACTTTAGGGCCTACGAGCAGTACTTC